This entry features one T cell receptor (beta chain) sequence. Here immunoSEQ multiplex PCR was the method, and the copy in TCRdb shows in-frame clones only, minus some. The data hold about 100,000 clones, with roughly 85% observed a single time. The data stem from a study of blood T cell repertoires in COVID-19. Sequenced sample: peripheral blood. This TCR was recovered from a man between 65 and 79 years old with active or convalescent COVID-19.

The CDR3 spells CATYLAGAYNEQFF. CDR3 sequence (DNA): TGTGCCACGTATTTAGCGGGAGCCTACAATGAGCAGTTCTTC. The V call is TRBV6-5, the J call TRBJ2-1; 9 nucleotides align to TRBD2. Germline CDR1 reads MNHEY; CDR2 reads SVGAGI. Losses at the gene ends were 10 bases for V and 2 bases for J; bases not matched to a gene: 6. The CDR3 consists of 14 residues.